The TCR beta chain under discussion was sequenced for a study of blood T cell repertoires in COVID-19. As for the study in general: Samples representing acute and convalescent COVID-19 were sourced from the United States, Italy and Spain.

Germline lookup yields CDR1 SGHDT and CDR2 YYEEEE. The CDR3 consists of 16 residues. Trimming cost V 3 bases and J 5 bases; bases outside gene matches: 6. Some clones are missing from TCRdb's copy, which holds only in-frame ones; the method was immunoSEQ multiplex PCR. The table records about 170,000 clones, around 83% of them present only once. Sequencing was done on a sample of peripheral blood. The chain combines TRBV5-6 with TRBJ2-5; TRBD2 matches 14 bases. The clonotype was recovered from a woman between 65 and 79 years old who had recovered from COVID-19. The CDR3 sequence is CASSSRTSGGSETQYF. For the CDR3, the DNA is TGTGCCAGCAGCTCCCGGACTAGCGGGGGGAGTGAGACCCAGTACTTC.